A selection of T cell receptor beta chains follows, all from one sample in a study of T-cell memory formation after mild COVID-19. TCRdb passed the 5' RACE reads through MiXCR, listing each CDR3 protein once. This table has fewer than 700,000 distinct CDR3 sequences, 15% to 20% appearing once. Sequencing used PBMCs or a T cell subset sorted from them (not recorded which). The origin of the receptors is an adult woman who had mild COVID-19 (a few samples of this study predate the infection). Cell type and time point are not known. The CDR3 runs from the conserved cysteine through the conserved F or W. The D gene is left open where the match is weak. The size field is filled for only some rows; it gives once, few, many or a size class.

clone size | D gene | J gene | V gene | CDR3 DNA | CDR3 protein
few | TRBD1 | TRBJ1-2 | TRBV30 | TGTGCCTGGAGTGTAAACAGGGGCTATGGCTACACCTTC | CAWSVNRGYGYTF
NA | NA | TRBJ2-1 | TRBV24-1 | TGTGCCACCAGTGATCCTGGCGCAAATGAGCAGTTCTTC | CATSDPGANEQFF
few | TRBD2 | TRBJ2-1 | TRBV11-2 | TGTGCCAGCAGCCATTATAGGCCGCGCGGGAGGGCCTCCTACAATGAGCAGTTCTTC | CASSHYRPRGRASYNEQFF
many | NA | TRBJ2-1 | TRBV5-1 | TGCGCCAGCAGCTTGCGTTACGATGAGCAGTTCTTC | CASSLRYDEQFF
NA | TRBD1 | TRBJ2-6 | TRBV5-1 | TGCGCCAGTGGGACAGGGGGTCACTCTGGGGCCAACGTCCTGACTTTC | CASGTGGHSGANVLTF
NA | NA | TRBJ1-1 | TRBV11-3 | TGTGCCAGCAGCCAAGCCTTGGGGTACACTGAAGCTTTCTTT | CASSQALGYTEAFF
few | TRBD1 | TRBJ1-6 | TRBV5-6 | TGTGCCAGCAGCTTCGGGACAGGGACACCCCTCCACTTT | CASSFGTGTPLHF
few | NA | TRBJ1-2 | TRBV6-5 | TGTGCCAGCAGTTTGGGGTTGGGAGCTAACTATGGCTACACCTTC | CASSLGLGANYGYTF
few | TRBD2 | TRBJ2-5 | TRBV6-2/TRBV6-3 | TGTGCCAGCAGTTACTCGATACTAGCGGGAAGGGAGACCCAGTACTTC | CASSYSILAGRETQYF
NA | NA | TRBJ1-2 | TRBV7-9 | TGTGCCAGCAGCCAACAGGCTTTCTCAAACTATGGCTACACCTTC | CASSQQAFSNYGYTF
NA | NA | TRBJ2-1 | TRBV6-4 | TGTGCCAGCAGTGACGATTGGGGATCCTACAATGAGCAGTTCTTC | CASSDDWGSYNEQFF
NA | NA | TRBJ1-1 | TRBV2 | TGTGCCAGCAGTCAACAGAGGAACACTGAAGCTTTCTTT | CASSQQRNTEAFF
NA | NA | TRBJ2-5 | TRBV20-1 | TGCAGTGCCCTCAGGGGGGGCGTCGCCTTAGAGACCCAGTACTTC | CSALRGGVALETQYF
few | TRBD1 | TRBJ2-3 | TRBV7-2 | TGTGCCAGCAGCTCGGACAGGGGGCATCATACGCAGTATTTT | CASSSDRGHHTQYF
NA | NA | TRBJ1-5 | TRBV20-1 | TGCAGTGCTAGAGCGGGCAGCCCAAGCAATCAGCCCCAGCATTTT | CSARAGSPSNQPQHF
few | TRBD2 | TRBJ2-7 | TRBV15 | TGTGCCACCAGCAGAGGAGTCCGACTAGCGGGGGTTTACGAGCAGTACTTC | CATSRGVRLAGVYEQYF
NA | TRBD1 | TRBJ2-7 | TRBV27 | TGTGCCAGCAGTTTGTGGACAGGTGGAAGCTACGAGCAGTACTTC | CASSLWTGGSYEQYF